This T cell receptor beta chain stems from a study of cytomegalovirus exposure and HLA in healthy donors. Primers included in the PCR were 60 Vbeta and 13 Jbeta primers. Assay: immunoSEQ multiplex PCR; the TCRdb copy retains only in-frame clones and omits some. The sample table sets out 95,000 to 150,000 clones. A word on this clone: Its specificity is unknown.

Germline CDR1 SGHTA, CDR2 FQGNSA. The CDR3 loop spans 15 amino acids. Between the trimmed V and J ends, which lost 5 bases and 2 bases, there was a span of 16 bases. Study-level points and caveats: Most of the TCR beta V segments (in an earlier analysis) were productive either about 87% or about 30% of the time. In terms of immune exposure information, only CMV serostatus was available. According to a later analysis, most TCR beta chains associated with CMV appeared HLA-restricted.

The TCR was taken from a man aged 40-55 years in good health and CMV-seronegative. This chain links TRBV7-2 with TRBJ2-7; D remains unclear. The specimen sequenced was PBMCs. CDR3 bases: TGTGCCAGCAGCCCCTACGTAGTAGTCGCCTACGAGCAGTACTTC. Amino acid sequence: CASSPYVVVAYEQYF.